Presented here are 10 T cell receptor beta chains from one specimen sequenced in a study of T cell responses to AZD1222 COVID-19 vaccine. Profiling relied on immunoSEQ multiplex PCR, and the TCRdb table lists in-frame clones only, not all of them. This table holds about 110,000 clones, roughly 90% found once. The input for sequencing was peripheral blood, taken on day 0 of AZD1222 vaccination. The receptors derive from an adult in good health.

With respect to this clone: One end of the junction does not line up with germline, which may come from a read error. Written as DNA, the CDR3 is TGTGCCAGCAGCCAACCCAATGATGGGCATATCGGCTTC. This gives the protein CASSQPNDGHIGF. The genes are TRBV4-2 and TRBJ1-2; the D is unclear. Germline CDR1 and CDR2: LGHNA and YNFKEQ. CDR3 length: 13 amino acids.

The chain carries TRBV3-1 (or the pseudogene TRBV3-2) and TRBJ2-1; the D is unclear. The V end was cut by 4 bases, the J end by 1 base, with 8 bases between. The V gene's germline CDR1 is LGHDT and CDR2 YNNKEL (reference sequence). CDR3 size: 14 residues. CDR3 region: CASSLPLSYNEQFF. CDR3 nucleotide sequence: TGTGCCAGCAGCCTTCCCCTGTCCTACAATGAGCAGTTCTTC.

This clone has a single count. The J gene is TRBJ2-7, the V gene TRBV7-2; D not certain. With 3 bases removed from V and 1 base from J, the gap between germline ends came to 10 bases. The CDR3 is 14 amino acids. Per germline, CDR1 SGHTA and CDR2 FQGNSA. The CDR3: CASSFDLGSYEQYF. The CDR3 region has the DNA TGTGCCAGCAGCTTCGATCTAGGGTCCTACGAGCAGTACTTC.

V gene TRBV19 combines with J gene TRBJ1-5, with D possibly TRBD1 on 6 matching bases. V was cut by 5 bases and J by 4 bases, with 12 bases left in between. The CDR3 extends over 14 amino acids. Germline assignment: CDR1 LNHDA and CDR2 SQIVND (reference sequence). CDR3 in DNA: TGTGCCAGTAGTCCTCAACAGGGAAATCAGCCCCAGCATTTT. Translating it yields CASSPQQGNQPQHF.

The chain joins TRBV11-1 to TRBJ1-5, with unresolved D. Trimming took off 0 bases at V and 6 bases at J, with 6 bases between the two ends. The CDR3 runs 13 residues. Germline V lookup: CDR1 SGHAT, CDR2 FQDESV (reference sequence). The CDR3 region has the DNA TGTGCCAGCAGCTTAGCGCCGGTTCAGCCCCAGCATTTT. It yields the protein CASSLAPVQPQHF. Full variable domain (remainder filled in from reference TRBV11-1 and TRBJ1-5): EAEVAQSPRYKITEKSQAVAFWCDPISGHATLYWYRQILGQGPELLVQFQDESVVDDSQLPKDRFSAERLKGVDSTLKIQPAELGDSAMYLCASSLAPVQPQHFGDGTRLSIL.

This chain joins TRBV7-9 and TRBJ2-1, with D perhaps being TRBD1 or TRBD2 (6 bases each). Germline V lookup: CDR1 SEHNR, CDR2 FQNEAQ (reference sequence). V was clipped by 2 bases and J by 2 bases, with 10 bases between them. CDR3 size: 15 residues. For the CDR3, the DNA is TGTGCCAGCAGCTTATCCGGGGGCGCCTACAATGAGCAGTTCTTC. Protein product: CASSLSGGAYNEQFF.

The gene calls are TRBV7-8 and TRBJ1-1; D uncertain. This CDR3 has 13 amino acids. Trimming pared 5 bases from V and 11 bases from J, leaving 18 bases between. Germline CDR1 and CDR2: SGHVS and FQNEAQ. DNA of the CDR3: TGTGCCAGCAGCCCCACGCCCTATGCGATCGCTTTCTTT. Translating it yields CASSPTPYAIAFF.

The J gene is TRBJ1-5, the V gene TRBV19; D unclear. The CDR3 has 13 amino acids. From germline, CDR1 is LNHDA and CDR2 SQIVND (reference sequence). V gave up 4 bases and J gave up 6 bases, with 10 bases separating them. CDR3 loop: CASSKGGGQPQHF. In DNA form, the CDR3 reads TGTGCCAGTAGTAAAGGAGGAGGTCAGCCCCAGCATTTT.

The chain has TRBV6-5 and TRBJ2-5; 14 bases fit TRBD2. J lost 5 bases, V lost 4 bases, and 3 bases had no gene match. The CDR3 spans 15 residues. CDR1 and CDR2 (germline): MNHEY, SVGAGI. CDR3 nucleotides: TGTGCCAGCAGTTCCAGGACTAGCGGGAGGGAGACCCAGTACTTC. Translating it yields CASSSRTSGRETQYF.

This rearrangement joins TRBV5-6 to TRBJ2-4; TRBD1 is a possible D gene (6 bases). V gave up 0 bases and J gave up 0 bases, with 13 bases separating them. The germline gives CDR1 SGHDT, CDR2 YYEEEE. The CDR3 consists of 17 residues. CDR3 sequence: CASSLAQGTIAKNIQYF. DNA for the CDR3: TGTGCCAGCAGCTTGGCCCAGGGGACAATAGCCAAAAACATTCAGTACTTC.